The 18 T cell receptor beta chains below come from one sample, sequenced in a study of blood T cell repertoires in COVID-19. TCRdb's copy holds only in-frame clones and misses some; the assay was immunoSEQ multiplex PCR. The table includes about 190,000 clones, around nine tenths detected once. Sequencing input: peripheral blood. Receptor source: a man aged 25-45 years with acute or convalescent COVID-19.

This chain joins TRBV18 and TRBJ2-3, with 8 bases lining up with TRBD1. The CDR3 is 16 residues long. The V gene's germline CDR1 is KGHSH and CDR2 LQKENI. V shed 1 base and J 3 bases; nucleotides not matched to a gene: 6. CDR3 in amino acids: CASSPRTGGLTDTQYF. The CDR3 coding sequence is TGTGCCAGCTCACCACGAACAGGGGGGCTGACAGATACGCAGTATTTT.

This chain joins TRBV29-1 and TRBJ2-7, with TRBD2 identical over 7 bases. CDR1 and CDR2 (germline): SQVTM, ANQGSEA. The CDR3 is made up of 13 amino acids. Trimming removed 3 bases from V and 2 bases from J; junction bases left unmatched: 4. In DNA form, the CDR3 reads TGCAGCGTTGAGAAGCGGGGAACCTACGAGCAGTACTTC. It codes for CSVEKRGTYEQYF.

V usage is TRBV18 and J usage is TRBJ1-5; D not resolved. V was pared by 2 bases and J by 0 bases, with 8 bases between. The CDR3 consists of 15 residues. Per the germline V gene, CDR1 is KGHSH and CDR2 is LQKENI. CDR3 bases: TGTGCCAGCTCACCATCGGGTATTAGCAATCAGCCCCAGCATTTT. Its protein product is CASSPSGISNQPQHF.

The rearrangement uses TRBV7-9 and TRBJ1-2; a possible D gene is TRBD1 (5 bases). The CDR3 extends over 14 amino acids. The ends were cut back, 1 base at V and 7 bases at J, with 13 bases in the middle. In germline, CDR1 is SEHNR, CDR2 FQNEAQ (reference sequence). CDR3 in amino acids: CASSLDFGGAGYTF. The CDR3, as DNA: TGTGCCAGCAGCTTAGATTTCGGGGGAGCTGGCTACACCTTC.

This clone was counted a single time. The V gene is TRBV5-1, the J gene TRBJ2-5; a weak D match, TRBD1 (5 bases). CDR1 is SGHRS, CDR2 YFSETQ, per germline. Trimming stripped 2 bases from V and 5 bases from J, with 13 bases between. The CDR3 extends over 14 amino acids. Here the CDR3 reads CASSLSGRWETQYF. The CDR3 nucleotides are TGCGCCAGCAGCTTATCAGGGCGGTGGGAGACCCAGTACTTC.

This clone was recorded once. The rearrangement joins TRBV27 to TRBJ2-4, with D possibly matching TRBD2 (5 bases). The CDR3 has 16 residues. Trimming cost V 6 bases and J 0 bases, with 15 bases left between them. Germline V gene lookup returns CDR1 MNHEY and CDR2 SMNVEV (reference sequence). CDR3 amino acids: CASRPGHGVAKNIQYF. The CDR3 DNA follows: TGTGCCAGCAGGCCGGGCCACGGGGTAGCCAAAAACATTCAGTACTTC.

The genes are TRBV18 and TRBJ1-4; no firm D call. Germline V gene lookup returns CDR1 KGHSH and CDR2 LQKENI. The CDR3 runs 13 residues. The ends were cut back, 6 bases at V and 3 bases at J, with 8 bases in the middle. The CDR3 region is CASSPGPNEKLFF. The CDR3, as DNA: TGTGCCAGCTCCCCCGGTCCTAATGAAAAACTGTTTTTT.

The chain links TRBV28 to TRBJ2-2, with 14 nucleotides matching TRBD2. There are 16 residues in the CDR3. Germline trimming cut 4 bases from V and 7 bases from J; bases unmatched to any gene: 5. The germline V gene encodes CDR1 MDHEN and CDR2 SYDVKM. In DNA, the CDR3 is TGTGCCAGCAGTTGGGGGACTAGCGGGAGCTACGGGGAGCTGTTTTTT. Its translation is CASSWGTSGSYGELFF.

This sequence joins TRBV5-1 and TRBJ2-3; D call uncertain. CDR1 is SGHRS, CDR2 YFSETQ, per germline. Trimming stripped 4 bases from V and 0 bases from J, with 9 bases between. The CDR3 extends over 14 amino acids. This CDR3 is CASSEQSSTDTQYF. In DNA form, the CDR3 reads TGCGCCAGCAGCGAACAGTCTAGCACAGATACGCAGTATTTT.

The V gene is TRBV18, the J gene TRBJ1-1; tentative D call: TRBD1 (6 bases). The CDR3 length is 14 residues. V lost 5 bases and J lost 1, with 11 bases in between. Germline lookup yields CDR1 KGHSH and CDR2 LQKENI. The CDR3 region is CASSSGTRNTEAFF. The CDR3 bases are TGTGCCAGCTCATCCGGGACACGGAACACTGAAGCTTTCTTT.

The V and J genes are TRBV6-5 and TRBJ1-2; tentative D call: TRBD1 (5 bases). CDR3 length equals 12 residues. Trimming removed 7 bases from V and 3 bases from J, with 9 bases in between. In germline, CDR1 is MNHEY, CDR2 SVGAGI. The CDR3 loop is CASTLTDYGYTF. The CDR3 DNA reads TGTGCCAGCACCTTGACAGACTATGGCTACACCTTC.

Only a few counts were recorded for this clone. The chain carries TRBV27 and TRBJ1-2, with TRBD1 matching over 11 bases. Germline V lookup: CDR1 MNHEY, CDR2 SMNVEV (reference sequence). The CDR3 is 14 amino acids. V was pared by 6 bases and J by 7 bases, with 7 bases of the junction left unmatched. As DNA, the CDR3 is TGTGCCAGCAGACTACAGGGACAGGGGGGTGGCTACACCTTC. This sequence encodes CASRLQGQGGGYTF.

V and J are TRBV2 and TRBJ2-1; 12 bases agree with TRBD2. V lost 4 bases and J lost 2; bases outside the gene matches: 12. This CDR3 contains 19 residues. Germline CDR1 and CDR2: SNHLY and FYNNEI. CDR3 nucleotides: TGTGCCAGCAGTGGAGCGACTAGCGGGAGCCGCCCCACCTACAATGAGCAGTTCTTC. Residues: CASSGATSGSRPTYNEQFF.

The rearrangement links TRBV28 to TRBJ1-5; maybe TRBD1 (5 bases). The CDR3 sequence is 13 residues long. Germline V gives CDR1 MDHEN, CDR2 SYDVKM. V was trimmed by 6 bases and J by 0 bases, leaving 6 bases between them. The CDR3 loop reads CASRTDSNQPQHF. The CDR3 DNA follows: TGTGCCAGCAGGACAGATAGCAATCAGCCCCAGCATTTT.

The CDR3 sequence: CASSLLAGGRDTQYF. In nucleotides, the CDR3 is TGTGCCAGCAGCTTGCTAGCGGGGGGGCGGGATACGCAGTATTTT. The rearrangement uses TRBV5-4 and TRBJ2-3, with 12 bases matching TRBD2. Looked up from germline, CDR1 is SGHNT and CDR2 is YYREEE (reference sequence). The CDR3 has 15 residues. Losses at the gene ends were 1 base for V and 6 bases for J; bases not matched to a gene: 3.

This clone was observed once. This chain uses TRBV29-1 with TRBJ1-2; 9 bases match TRBD1. The CDR3 extends over 14 amino acids. Germline values: CDR1 SQVTM, CDR2 ANQGSEA. Losses at the gene ends were 2 bases for V and 5 bases for J; bases not matched to a gene: 6. The CDR3 sequence is CSVEQGQGPYGYTF. The CDR3 DNA reads TGCAGCGTTGAACAGGGACAGGGTCCTTATGGCTACACCTTC.

The V gene is TRBV28, the J gene TRBJ2-4; a possible D gene is TRBD2 (6 bases). Trimming cost V 6 bases and J 0 bases, with 9 bases left between them. The CDR3 runs to 14 residues. From germline, CDR1 is MDHEN and CDR2 SYDVKM. Here the CDR3 reads CASSQGLAKNIQYF. The CDR3 region has the DNA TGTGCCAGCAGCCAGGGACTAGCCAAAAACATTCAGTACTTC.

The V gene is TRBV5-1, the J gene TRBJ2-2, with 9 bases that match TRBD2. Trimming cost V 0 bases and J 2 bases; bases outside gene matches: 5. Germline CDR1 SGHRS, CDR2 YFSETQ. The CDR3 extends over 17 amino acids. CDR3 loop: CASSLGQTSGNTGELFF. DNA of the CDR3: TGCGCCAGCAGCTTGGGTCAGACTAGCGGAAACACCGGGGAGCTGTTTTTT.